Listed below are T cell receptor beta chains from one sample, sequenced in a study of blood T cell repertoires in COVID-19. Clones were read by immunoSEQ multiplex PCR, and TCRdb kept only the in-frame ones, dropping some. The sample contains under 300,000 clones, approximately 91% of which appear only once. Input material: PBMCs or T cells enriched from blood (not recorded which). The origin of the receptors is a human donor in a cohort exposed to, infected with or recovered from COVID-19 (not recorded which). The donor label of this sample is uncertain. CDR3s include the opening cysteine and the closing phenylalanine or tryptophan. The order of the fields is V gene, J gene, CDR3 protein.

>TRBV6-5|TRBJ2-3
CASSYAGGPVDTQYF
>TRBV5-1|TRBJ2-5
CASSLNGQETQYF
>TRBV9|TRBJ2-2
CASSGSGANTGELFF
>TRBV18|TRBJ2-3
CASSPPWQGPSNTQYF
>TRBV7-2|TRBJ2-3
CASSLLAGGLGDTQYF
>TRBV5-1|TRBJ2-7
CASSPSDRAWDGEQYF
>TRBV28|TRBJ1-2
CASNKQGNYGYTF
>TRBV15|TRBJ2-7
CATSWGTGPYEQYF
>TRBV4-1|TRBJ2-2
CASSQVATGILTGELFF
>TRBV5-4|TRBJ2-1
CASSLAGAYNEQFF
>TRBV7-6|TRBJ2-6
CASSLESGPGANVLTF
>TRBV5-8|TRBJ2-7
CASSLGRDRVPLPTYEQYF
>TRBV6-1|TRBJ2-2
CASSEAGVTGELFF
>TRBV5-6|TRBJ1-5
CASSIYRGNQPQHF
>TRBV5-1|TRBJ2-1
CASSLGGESSYNEQFF
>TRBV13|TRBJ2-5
CASSRTSGKETQYF
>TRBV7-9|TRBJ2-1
CASSFTFSGISYNEQFF
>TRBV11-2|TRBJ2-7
CASSPFRGDRARSDEQYF
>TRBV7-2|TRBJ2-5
CASSLSSGQETQYF
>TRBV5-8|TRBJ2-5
CASRVEWETQYF
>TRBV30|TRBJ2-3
CAWSVLGTGGTDTQYF
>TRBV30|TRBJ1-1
CAWSRQQVHTEAFF
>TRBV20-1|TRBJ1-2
CSASLPNYGYTF
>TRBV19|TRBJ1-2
CASSIVQGNYGYTF
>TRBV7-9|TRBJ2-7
CASSLAALPYEQYF
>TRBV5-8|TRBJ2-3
CASSLGLLGTDTQYF
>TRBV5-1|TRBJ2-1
CASSLIAGGHHNEQFF
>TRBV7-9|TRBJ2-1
CASSLSDRGFEQFF
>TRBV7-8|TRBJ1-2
CASSPYAGKANYGYTF
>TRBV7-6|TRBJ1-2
CASSLAGGSYTF
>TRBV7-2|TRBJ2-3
CASSPERAQTQYF
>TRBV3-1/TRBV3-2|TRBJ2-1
CASSQLTGSEQFF
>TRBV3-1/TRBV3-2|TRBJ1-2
CASSQDWDRGGYTF
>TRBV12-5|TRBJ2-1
CASGPGQGDNEQFF
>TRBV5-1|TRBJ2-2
CASSLAVGDTGELFF
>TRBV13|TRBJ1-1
CASSLLRWRGQGARVSRNTEAFF
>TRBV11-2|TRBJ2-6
CASSSIRGGASGANVLTF
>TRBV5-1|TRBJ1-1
CASSIGTAEAFF
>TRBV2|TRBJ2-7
CASSGPQLFEQYF
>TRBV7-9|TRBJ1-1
CASSYEGNTEAFF
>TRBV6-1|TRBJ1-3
CASSETIYSGNTIYF
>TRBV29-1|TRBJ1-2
CSVEGERRTVYGYTF
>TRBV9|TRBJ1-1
CASTFVPDTNTEAFF
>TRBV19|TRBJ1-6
CASSRGQGSYNSPLHF
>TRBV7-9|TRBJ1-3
CASSPTGSSGNTIYF
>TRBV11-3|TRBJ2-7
CASSAGTTGEQYF
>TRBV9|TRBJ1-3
CASSVGTDSGNTIYF
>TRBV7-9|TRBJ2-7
CASSPVPLGPVRAEQYF
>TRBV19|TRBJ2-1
CASNSGGGWNEQFF
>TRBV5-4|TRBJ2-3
CASSLTGRTDTQYF
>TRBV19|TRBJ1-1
CASSRPPENTEAFF
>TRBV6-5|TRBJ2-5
CASSRTTGRETQYF
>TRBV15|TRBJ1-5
CATSRDRSPRREHF
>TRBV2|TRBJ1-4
CASNEPGQDNEKLFF
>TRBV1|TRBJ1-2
CTSSQDPLLEGARYGYTF
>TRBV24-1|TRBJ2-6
CATSDQGVPGANVLTF
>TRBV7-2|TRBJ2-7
CASSLNSWVPEQYF
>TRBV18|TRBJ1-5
CASSPAFGQGGNQPQHF
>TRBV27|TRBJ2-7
CASTSRPGVSYEQYF
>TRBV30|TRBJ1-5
CAWSPQGDQPQHF